This entry lists 26 T cell receptor beta chains sequenced from one sample in a study of blood T cell repertoires in COVID-19. Clones were sequenced by immunoSEQ multiplex PCR, and TCRdb holds only the in-frame ones, with some missing. Altogether 70,000 to 90,000 clones are present, roughly 77% being singletons, with the ten largest covering roughly 22%. The sample comprised peripheral blood. These receptors were obtained from a human donor in a cohort sampled during active COVID-19.

The V gene is TRBV7-3, the J gene TRBJ2-3, with 9 bases fitting TRBD2. The CDR3 is 15 amino acids. J lost 1 base, V lost 7 bases, and 6 bases had no gene match. The germline gives CDR1 SGHTA, CDR2 FQGTGA. The CDR3 sequence is CASTASGIRTDTQYF. CDR3 nucleotide sequence: TGTGCCAGCACGGCTAGCGGGATCCGCACAGATACGCAGTATTTT. Full variable domain (remainder filled in from reference TRBV7-3 and TRBJ2-3): GAGVSQTPSNKVTEKGKYVELRCDPISGHTALYWYRQSLGQGPEFLIYFQGTGAADDSGLPNDRFFAVRPEGSVSTLKIQRTERGDSAVYLCASTASGIRTDTQYFGPGTRLTVL.

V gene TRBV5-4 combines with J gene TRBJ2-7; D is possibly TRBD1 (5 bases). V gave up 2 bases and J gave up 0 bases, with 15 bases separating them. This CDR3 is 16 amino acids long. Per germline, CDR1 SGHNT and CDR2 YYREEE (reference sequence). The CDR3 is CASSLALTGASYEQYF. As DNA, the CDR3 is TGTGCCAGCAGCTTAGCACTAACAGGAGCCTCCTACGAGCAGTACTTC.

J is TRBJ2-2 and V is TRBV5-1; D unclear. V was clipped by 1 base and J by 5 bases, with 9 bases between them. The germline CDR1 and CDR2 sequences are SGHRS and YFSETQ. The CDR3 totals 14 residues. CDR3 nucleotide sequence: TGCGCCAGCAGCTTGTCGACATGGACCGGGGAGCTGTTTTTT. Translation: CASSLSTWTGELFF.

The chain carries TRBV5-8 and TRBJ2-2; 14 bases agree with TRBD2. CDR1 SGHTS and CDR2 YDEGEE come from the germline V gene. Trimming cost V 2 bases and J 3 bases; bases outside gene matches: 3. The CDR3 is made up of 17 amino acids. DNA of the CDR3: TGTGCCAGCAGCTTCCCGACTAGCGGGAGGGACACCGGGGAGCTGTTTTTT. Amino acids: CASSFPTSGRDTGELFF.

The chain has TRBV19 and TRBJ1-5, with D hard to call. Germline V gene data show CDR1 as LNHDA and CDR2 as SQIVND (reference sequence). The CDR3 is 15 residues long. V was shortened by 9 bases and J by 1 base, with 16 bases between the two germline ends. The CDR3 region has the DNA TGTGCCAGCGCCCCCGGGGTTTGGAGCAATCAGCCCCAGCATTTT. Its protein product is CASAPGVWSNQPQHF.

This sequence joins TRBV2 and TRBJ2-1; 12 bases fit TRBD1. This CDR3 comprises 15 residues. The germline CDR1 and CDR2 sequences are SNHLY and FYNNEI. Germline trimming cut 6 bases from V and 7 bases from J; bases unmatched to any gene: 7. CDR3 loop: CASSAGTGGRNEQFF. CDR3 sequence (DNA): TGTGCCAGCAGCGCCGGGACAGGGGGCCGGAATGAGCAGTTCTTC.

This chain joins TRBV6-1 and TRBJ1-1; D remains unclear. Germline V CDR1 and CDR2: MNHNS, SASEGT. The CDR3 contains 13 residues. V lost 1 base and J 1 base, leaving 4 bases between the germline ends. The CDR3 loop is CASSEVRNTEAFF. Here the CDR3 DNA reads TGTGCCAGCAGTGAAGTCCGGAACACTGAAGCTTTCTTT.

The CDR3 DNA sequence: TGTGCCAGCAGTGAATTTCCAGAAAACACTGAAGCTTTCTTT. Its translation: CASSEFPENTEAFF. The rearrangement links TRBV25-1 to TRBJ1-1; D uncertain. V dropped 1 base and J dropped 2 bases, with 8 bases sitting between them. Per germline, CDR1 MGHDK and CDR2 SYGVNS. There are 14 residues in the CDR3.

This chain links TRBV7-9 with TRBJ2-7, with 7 bases fitting TRBD2. V shed 5 bases and J 6 bases; nucleotides not matched to a gene: 16. In germline, CDR1 is SEHNR, CDR2 FQNEAQ (reference sequence). This CDR3 is 16 amino acids long. The CDR3 is CASSDRVGGGPAEQYF. The CDR3 DNA follows: TGTGCCAGCAGCGACCGCGTCGGGGGAGGGCCTGCCGAGCAGTACTTC.

The rearrangement uses TRBV5-6 and TRBJ1-4; no firm D call. CDR1 and CDR2 from the germline V gene are SGHDT and YYEEEE. CDR3 size: 16 residues. V was shortened by 4 bases and J by 7 bases, with 20 bases between the two germline ends. This chain's CDR3 is CASSTTGSLIGEKLFF. In DNA form, the CDR3 reads TGTGCCAGCAGCACGACCGGGAGTCTCATAGGTGAAAAACTGTTTTTT.

The chain has TRBV24-1 and TRBJ2-7; 9 nucleotides align to TRBD1. Trimming removed 7 bases from V and 5 bases from J; junction bases left unmatched: 5. Germline assignment: CDR1 KGHDR and CDR2 SFDVKD. The CDR3 consists of 13 residues. The CDR3 here is CATSRDRVDEQYF. The CDR3 nucleotides read TGTGCCACCAGCCGGGACAGGGTGGACGAGCAGTACTTC.

This sequence joins TRBV5-1 and TRBJ1-1; TRBD1 matches 7 bases. The CDR3 covers 14 residues. The ends lost 3 bases at V and 5 bases at J; junction bases unmatched: 7. In germline, CDR1 is SGHRS, CDR2 YFSETQ. The CDR3 protein is CASSWDSRGTEAFF. Here the CDR3 DNA reads TGCGCCAGCAGCTGGGACAGTAGGGGAACTGAAGCTTTCTTT. The whole variable domain, filled in from reference TRBV5-1 and TRBJ1-1, reads KAGVTQTPRYLIKTRGQQVTLSCSPISGHRSVSWYQQTPGQGLQFLFEYFSETQRNKGNFPGRFSGRQFSNSRSEMNVSTLELGDSALYLCASSWDSRGTEAFFGQGTRLTVV.

There are a few counts of this clone. The chain recombines TRBV6-6 with TRBJ2-7; the match to TRBD2 covers 8 bases. CDR1 and CDR2 (germline): MNHNY, SVGAGI (reference sequence). CDR3 length: 15 amino acids. With 6 bases clipped from V and 0 bases from J, the junction kept 7 bases outside the gene matches. The DNA of the CDR3 is TGTGCCAGCAGCCGCATTAGCGGGGACTCCTACGAGCAGTACTTC. This translates into CASSRISGDSYEQYF.

V and J are TRBV30 and TRBJ2-6; 7 bases map to TRBD1. The CDR3 has 16 residues. The germline CDR1 and CDR2 sequences are GTSNPN and SVGIG (reference sequence). CDR3 nucleotides: TGTGCGACAAAGGGGGCCTCAGACTCTGGGGCCAACGTCCTGACTTTC. Its translation is CATKGASDSGANVLTF. The full variable domain, completed using reference TRBV30 and TRBJ2-6, is SQTIHQWPATLVQPVGSPLSLECTVEGTSNPNLYWYRQAAGRGLQLLFYSVGIGQISSEVPQNLSASRPQDRQFILSSKKLLLSDSGFYLCATKGASDSGANVLTFGAGSRLTVL.

CDR3 in amino acids: CAISGGTANPHGHSPLHF. CDR3 nucleotide sequence: TGTGCCATCAGTGGTGGGACAGCCAACCCTCATGGTCATTCACCCCTCCACTTT. J is TRBJ1-6 and V is TRBV10-3; TRBD1 aligns across 7 bases. This CDR3 region has 18 residues. CDR1 ENHRY and CDR2 SYGVKD come from the germline V gene. With V trimmed by 4 bases and J by 8 bases, 17 bases remained unmatched.

This chain links TRBV7-9 with TRBJ1-5, with 8 bases lining up with TRBD1. V lost 7 bases to trimming and J lost 0 bases; unmatched junction nucleotides: 8. The CDR3 consists of 16 residues. CDR1 is SEHNR, CDR2 FQNEAQ, per germline (reference sequence). The DNA for the CDR3 is TGTGCCAGCACGACAGGACAGGGAGATAGCAATCAGCCCCAGCATTTT. As protein: CASTTGQGDSNQPQHF.

The chain couples TRBV2 to TRBJ1-4; D ambiguous. Looked up from germline, CDR1 is SNHLY and CDR2 is FYNNEI. The V end lost 4 bases, the J end lost 9 bases, and 18 bases lay between the germline ends. The CDR3 totals 15 residues. The CDR3 protein is CASSGDGGFGKKLFF. As DNA, the CDR3 is TGTGCCAGCAGTGGAGACGGCGGGTTTGGGAAAAAACTGTTTTTT.

This chain links TRBV28 with TRBJ1-2; 10 bases are shared with TRBD1. Per germline, CDR1 MDHEN and CDR2 SYDVKM. The CDR3 length is 14 residues. V dropped 4 bases and J dropped 7; count of bases not matched to a gene: 6. CDR3 bases: TGTGCCAGCAGTTCACCGGGACAGGGGACTGGCTACACCTTC. Translation: CASSSPGQGTGYTF.

In this sample, this clone turned up a few times. J is TRBJ2-5 and V is TRBV27, with TRBD2 matching 12 bases. V was clipped by 5 bases and J by 5 bases; unmatched bases: 9. CDR3 length: 16 amino acids. Germline V gene sequence: CDR1 MNHEY, CDR2 SMNVEV (reference sequence). CDR3 nucleotides: TGTGCCAGCAGTAGGCTAGCGGGAGGGCCCGGGGAGACCCAGTACTTC. It encodes CASSRLAGGPGETQYF.

This clone is a singleton in its sample. V usage is TRBV30 and J usage is TRBJ2-2; D unresolved. This CDR3 is 13 amino acids long. Looked up from germline, CDR1 is GTSNPN and CDR2 is SVGIG (reference sequence). The V gene lost 2 bases and the J gene lost 1 base, with 5 bases spanning the gap. CDR3 bases: TGTGCCTGGAGTTCCCAGAACACCGGGGAGCTGTTTTTT. Amino acid sequence: CAWSSQNTGELFF.

The chain combines TRBV29-1 with TRBJ2-1; D gene ambiguous. Trimming pared 1 base from V and 6 bases from J, leaving 7 bases between. The CDR3 has 12 amino acids. Germline assignment: CDR1 SQVTM and CDR2 ANQGSEA. CDR3 DNA sequence: TGCAGCGTTGAAGCTAGGTGCAATGAGCAGTTCTTC. Translation gives CSVEARCNEQFF.

This clone was picked up one time. Within the sample, other DNA sequences also encode this same CDR3. The chain couples TRBV7-2 to TRBJ2-1, with TRBD2 matching 9 bases. The length of the CDR3 is 16 residues. Losses at the gene ends were 3 bases for V and 1 base for J; bases not matched to a gene: 4. From germline, CDR1 is SGHTA and CDR2 FQGNSA. The CDR3 here is CASSLVAGGSYNEQFF. DNA for the CDR3: TGTGCCAGCAGCTTGGTCGCGGGGGGGTCCTACAATGAGCAGTTCTTC.

The chain combines TRBV5-5 with TRBJ2-5; TRBD1 is a possible D gene (5 bases). The CDR3 loop spans 14 amino acids. The germline CDR1 and CDR2 sequences are SGHKS and YYEKEE (reference sequence). V was shortened by 0 bases and J by 4 bases, with 10 bases between the two germline ends. CDR3 sequence reads: CASSLAQGVETQYF. DNA of the CDR3: TGTGCCAGCAGCTTGGCCCAGGGTGTAGAGACCCAGTACTTC.

This chain uses TRBV11-3 with TRBJ2-2; 7 bases align to TRBD2. V lost 2 bases, J lost 4 bases, and 16 bases stayed unmatched. This CDR3 contains 19 residues. Per the germline V gene, CDR1 is SGHNT and CDR2 is YENEEA. The CDR3 here is CASSLSGLGGRASTGELFF. Here the CDR3 DNA reads TGTGCCAGCAGCTTATCTGGTCTGGGCGGGAGAGCCAGCACCGGGGAGCTGTTTTTT.

This clone was seen a handful of times. The chain couples TRBV18 to TRBJ2-7; D ambiguous. V was trimmed by 2 bases and J by 5 bases, leaving 10 bases between them. CDR1 and CDR2 (germline): KGHSH, LQKENI. CDR3 length: 13 amino acids. This CDR3 is CASSPSPVDEQYF. Written as DNA, the CDR3 is TGTGCCAGCTCACCATCTCCAGTCGACGAGCAGTACTTC.

The V call is TRBV10-3, the J call TRBJ2-2, with 10 bases aligning to TRBD1. After removal of 3 bases from V and 1 base from J, the junction contained 2 bases not matched to a gene. The CDR3 runs to 16 residues. Germline CDR1 ENHRY, CDR2 SYGVKD. This chain's CDR3 is CAISDGDRGNTGELFF. In nucleotides, the CDR3 is TGTGCCATCAGTGATGGGGACAGGGGGAACACCGGGGAGCTGTTTTTT.